The 29 T cell receptor beta chains given below trace back to one sample, sequenced in a study of T-cell memory formation after mild COVID-19. One entry per CDR3 protein results from TCRdb running MiXCR on the 5' RACE reads. The sample holds about 280,000 distinct CDR3 sequences, 7% to 10% seen once. Source material: PBMCs or a T cell subset sorted from them (not recorded which). The receptors here all came from a man aged 18-30 years who had mild COVID-19 (a few samples of this study predate the infection). Cell type and time point are not known.

This clonotype was found a few times. The V gene is TRBV7-2, the J gene TRBJ2-7; D is uncertain. The V end was cut by 6 bases, the J end by 3 bases, with 18 bases between. The CDR3 spans 15 residues. Germline loops: CDR1 SGHTA, CDR2 FQGNSA. The CDR3 is CASSRTLNVVYEQYF. The CDR3 DNA reads TGTGCCAGCAGTAGAACCCTTAATGTGGTCTACGAGCAGTACTTC. The whole variable domain, remainder taken from reference TRBV7-2 and TRBJ2-7, is GAGVSQSPSNKVTEKGKDVELRCDPISGHTALYWYRQSLGQGLEFLIYFQGNSAPDKSGLPSDRFSAERTGGSVSTLTIQRTQQEDSAVYLCASSRTLNVVYEQYFGPGTRLTVT.

This clonotype was detected only a few times. DNA of the CDR3: TGTGCCAGCAGGGGACAGGTCCTTCACACCGGGGAGCTGTTTTTT. Residues: CASRGQVLHTGELFF. J is TRBJ2-2 and V is TRBV6-5; the match to TRBD1 covers 8 bases. CDR1 MNHEY and CDR2 SVGAGI come from the germline V gene. CDR3 size: 15 residues. V shed 6 bases and J 3 bases; nucleotides not matched to a gene: 6.

The V gene is TRBV20-1, the J gene TRBJ2-2; weak D call: TRBD1 (5 bases). Germline CDR1 reads DFQATT; CDR2 reads SNEGSKA (reference sequence). The germline V and J ends were trimmed by 6 bases and 3 bases, with 17 bases remaining between them. This CDR3 has 15 amino acids. CDR3 region: CSAPWQGTYTGELFF. In DNA form, the CDR3 reads TGCAGTGCACCATGGCAGGGCACTTACACCGGGGAGCTGTTTTTT.

The table lists this clonotype with many counts. DNA for the CDR3: TGCAGTGTAATGGAAGCGGGGGGGCTGATCATTGTAACAGATACGCAGTATTTT. This encodes CSVMEAGGLIIVTDTQYF. This chain uses TRBV20-1 with TRBJ2-3; 10 bases are a match to TRBD2. The CDR3 has 18 residues. V shed 7 bases, J shed 3 bases, and the junction held 19 bases outside the gene matches. Germline V lookup: CDR1 DFQATT, CDR2 SNEGSKA (reference sequence).

This clonotype was counted a few times. The rearrangement joins TRBV11-2 to TRBJ2-1; D possibly matches TRBD1 or TRBD2 (5 bases each). The V gene's germline CDR1 is SGHAT and CDR2 FQNNGV. This CDR3 has 15 amino acids. Trimming removed 7 bases at V and 6 bases at J, with 19 bases between. Here the CDR3 DNA reads TGTGCCAGCAACCCCAAGGGGACGGGTGCCAATGAGCAGTTCTTC. Translation gives CASNPKGTGANEQFF.

In this sample, this clonotype turned up a few times. The chain uses TRBV5-1 and TRBJ2-7; D may correspond to TRBD1 or TRBD2 (6 bases each). V was pared by 3 bases and J by 2 bases, with 15 bases between. The CDR3 has 15 amino acids. Germline CDR1 is SGHRS and CDR2 is YFSETQ. Written as DNA, the CDR3 is TGCGCCAGCAGCTCCCAGAGGGGGGCCGCCTACGAGCAGTACTTC. Its protein is CASSSQRGAAYEQYF.

The chain employs TRBV3-1 and TRBJ1-1; D unresolved. V lost 4 bases to trimming and J lost 3 bases, with 6 bases between them. Germline V gene data show CDR1 as LGHDT and CDR2 as YNNKEL (reference sequence). This CDR3 region has 12 residues. CDR3 nucleotides: TGTGCCAGCAGCCTTAGTGACACTGAAGCTTTCTTT. Amino acids: CASSLSDTEAFF. Combining the CDR3 with reference TRBV3-1 and TRBJ1-1 gives the whole variable domain DTAVSQTPKYLVTQMGNDKSIKCEQNLGHDTMYWYKQDSKKFLKIMFSYNNKELIINETVPNRFSPKSPDKAHLNLHINSLELGDSAVYFCASSLSDTEAFFGQGTRLTVV.

The genes are TRBV29-1 and TRBJ1-4; unclear D gene. Germline CDR1 reads SQVTM; CDR2 reads ANQGSEA. V was shortened by 0 bases and J by 13 bases, with 15 bases between the two germline ends. The CDR3 spans 13 residues. CDR3 in amino acids: CSVEDQSGPSLFF. As DNA, the CDR3 is TGCAGCGTTGAAGATCAATCAGGACCGTCACTGTTTTTT.

This clonotype was counted between two and nine times. The V and J genes are TRBV27 and TRBJ2-7; D uncertain. This CDR3 has 12 residues. The V end was cut by 4 bases, the J end by 4 bases, with 8 bases between. The germline CDR1 and CDR2 sequences are MNHEY and SMNVEV (reference sequence). For the CDR3, the DNA is TGTGCCAGCAGTTCTAAGAATTACGAGCAGTACGTC. Translating gives CASSSKNYEQYV.

This sequence joins TRBV20-1 and TRBJ2-7; D is undetermined. Germline V gene sequence: CDR1 DFQATT, CDR2 SNEGSKA (reference sequence). The CDR3 contains 11 residues. The V end was cut by 2 bases, the J end by 2 bases, with 4 bases between. CDR3 protein: CSARSAYEQYF. The CDR3 DNA reads TGCAGTGCTAGATCAGCCTACGAGCAGTACTTC.

This clonotype was counted ten times or more. The chain employs TRBV5-1 and TRBJ2-7; tentatively, D is TRBD1 (6 bases). Germline values: CDR1 SGHRS, CDR2 YFSETQ. V gave up 5 bases and J gave up 3 bases, with 15 bases separating them. This CDR3 is built from 14 residues. Here the CDR3 DNA reads TGCGCCAGCAGGGTTACAGGGTTCAACTACGAGCAGTACTTC. Translated: CASRVTGFNYEQYF.

Many counts were recorded for this clonotype. The rearrangement joins TRBV5-5 to TRBJ2-3; 11 bases fit TRBD2. This CDR3 is built from 16 residues. The V and J ends lost 4 bases and 1 base, in that order; junction bases with no gene match: 5. The germline gives CDR1 SGHKS, CDR2 YYEKEE (reference sequence). The CDR3 loop reads CASSVLAGGRTDTQYF. In nucleotides, the CDR3 is TGTGCCAGCAGCGTCCTAGCGGGGGGCCGCACAGATACGCAGTATTTT.

The chain employs TRBV5-1 and TRBJ2-3; D is possibly TRBD2 (6 bases). The CDR3 totals 15 residues. Germline V gene data show CDR1 as SGHRS and CDR2 as YFSETQ. The V gene lost 0 bases and the J gene lost 6 bases, with 14 bases spanning the gap. This chain's CDR3 is CASSLASQGGDTQYF. The CDR3 DNA sequence: TGCGCCAGCAGCTTGGCCTCTCAGGGAGGCGATACGCAGTATTTT.

The chain combines TRBV7-2 with TRBJ2-3; a weak D match, TRBD1 (6 bases). Germline loops: CDR1 SGHTA, CDR2 FQGNSA. V was clipped by 6 bases and J by 9 bases, with 19 bases between them. The CDR3 contains 14 residues. As DNA, the CDR3 is TGTGCCAGCAGTAAACAGGGAAAGGCGCCAACGCAGTATTTT. This translates into CASSKQGKAPTQYF.

In its sample, this clonotype was seen a few times. The chain has TRBV12-3 or TRBV12-4 and TRBJ2-7; D uncertain. V was trimmed by 4 bases and J by 9 bases, leaving 10 bases between them. The CDR3 is 11 amino acids. Written as DNA, the CDR3 is TGTGCCAGCAGTTCCGATAGTAGGCAGTACTTC. Its translation is CASSSDSRQYF.

In its sample, this clonotype was seen many times. The chain combines TRBV10-3 with TRBJ1-6, with no clear D. V lost 0 bases and J lost 9, with 21 bases in between. Germline V CDR1 and CDR2: ENHRY, SYGVKD. CDR3 length equals 18 residues. The CDR3 DNA follows: TGTGCCATCAGTGAGTCGATAGCCACGGGAAGGGAGGGTTCACCCCTCCACTTT. Protein sequence: CAISESIATGREGSPLHF.

This chain links TRBV20-1 with TRBJ2-1, with D perhaps TRBD1 (5 bases). This CDR3 is 13 amino acids long. Germline V gene lookup returns CDR1 DFQATT and CDR2 SNEGSKA (reference sequence). Between the trimmed V and J ends, which lost 3 bases and 3 bases, there was a span of 9 bases. The CDR3 DNA reads as TGCAGTGCTAGGGGGCCGGACTACAATGAGCAGTTCTTC. Its translation is CSARGPDYNEQFF.

The sample holds a few counts of this clonotype. This chain links TRBV20-1 with TRBJ2-1; tentatively, D is TRBD1 (5 bases). The V and J ends lost 0 bases and 9 bases respectively, with 9 bases between them. Germline V gene lookup returns CDR1 DFQATT and CDR2 SNEGSKA (reference sequence). The CDR3 length is 12 residues. The CDR3 here is CSARDEGAEQFF. CDR3 nucleotides: TGCAGTGCTAGAGATGAAGGGGCTGAGCAGTTCTTC.

V gene TRBV4-1 combines with J gene TRBJ1-5, with TRBD1 matching over 7 bases. The V gene's germline CDR1 is MGHRA and CDR2 YSYEKL. CDR3 size: 16 residues. Unmatched junction bases numbered 12, after V lost 4 bases and J lost 6 bases. The CDR3 coding sequence is TGCGCCAGCAGCCCTACTCGGAGGGGGCGGATTCAGCCCCAGCATTTT. Amino acid sequence: CASSPTRRGRIQPQHF.

This clonotype was seen more than once but under ten times. V is TRBV5-1 and J is TRBJ1-3, with D tentatively TRBD1 (6 bases). The CDR3 is 15 residues long. CDR1 and CDR2 (germline): SGHRS, YFSETQ. V was trimmed by 3 bases and J by 0 bases, leaving 10 bases between them. This CDR3 is CASSWGTLSGNTIYF. In DNA, the CDR3 is TGCGCCAGCAGCTGGGGGACACTCTCTGGAAACACCATATATTTT.

This clonotype was counted ten times or more. CDR3 loop: CASTLQGRAGELFF. CDR3 in DNA: TGCGCCAGCACGTTACAGGGAAGGGCCGGGGAGCTGTTTTTT. The V gene is TRBV5-1, the J gene TRBJ2-2; D perhaps matches TRBD1 (6 bases). The CDR3 has 14 amino acids. From germline, CDR1 is SGHRS and CDR2 YFSETQ. V shed 6 bases and J shed 6 bases, with 15 bases lying between them.

This clonotype came up a few times. This chain connects TRBV5-1 to TRBJ2-1; perhaps TRBD2 as D (5 bases). CDR3 size: 15 residues. The V end was cut by 1 base, the J end by 0 bases, with 8 bases between. The germline CDR1 and CDR2 sequences are SGHRS and YFSETQ. Written as DNA, the CDR3 is TGCGCCAGCAGCTTGATAGGGAGCTCCTACAATGAGCAGTTCTTC. This gives the protein CASSLIGSSYNEQFF.

Remarks on this clonotype: A much larger clone differs from this one at a single base, so this may be a read error. The chain couples TRBV4-1 to TRBJ2-1; unclear D gene. The germline gives CDR1 MGHRA, CDR2 YSYEKL. This CDR3 has 11 amino acids. The germline V and J ends were trimmed by 3 bases and 5 bases, with 2 bases remaining between them. For the CDR3, the DNA is TGCGCCAGCAGCCATAACAATGAGCAGTTCTTC. Translating gives CASSHNNEQFF.

The genes are TRBV7-8 and TRBJ2-1, with TRBD2 matching over 10 bases. CDR1 and CDR2 from the germline V gene are SGHVS and FQNEAQ. CDR3 length: 15 amino acids. With V trimmed by 6 bases and J by 4 bases, 6 bases remained unmatched. In nucleotides, the CDR3 is TGTGCCAGCAGAGGCTGGACTAGCGGATACAATGAGCAGTTCTTC. Translation: CASRGWTSGYNEQFF.

CDR3 sequence: CSGVSLAKNIQYF. The CDR3 DNA is TGCAGTGGCGTTAGCTTAGCCAAAAACATTCAGTACTTC. The rearrangement joins TRBV20-1 to TRBJ2-4; D not certain. The CDR3 length is 13 residues. The V end was cut by 7 bases, the J end by 0 bases, with 10 bases between. CDR1 and CDR2 (germline): DFQATT, SNEGSKA (reference sequence).

The rearrangement links TRBV5-1 to TRBJ2-5; perhaps TRBD1 as D (6 bases). With 3 bases removed from V and 4 bases from J, the gap between germline ends came to 16 bases. CDR3 length: 15 amino acids. Germline V CDR1 and CDR2: SGHRS, YFSETQ. The CDR3, as DNA: TGCGCCAGCAGCTCGACAGGTAGGGCTCGAGAGACCCAGTACTTC. The encoded protein is CASSSTGRARETQYF.

In its sample, this clonotype was seen many times. This chain uses TRBV5-1 with TRBJ2-3; 7 positions match TRBD1. V was pared by 4 bases and J by 1 base, with 9 bases of the junction left unmatched. Germline lookup yields CDR1 SGHRS and CDR2 YFSETQ. The CDR3 spans 16 residues. The CDR3 loop reads CASSPIRDSRTDTQYF. The CDR3 bases are TGCGCCAGCAGCCCCATCAGGGACAGCCGCACAGATACGCAGTATTTT.

This clonotype was seen repeatedly, ten times or more. The chain joins TRBV6-6 to TRBJ1-1; 9 nucleotides match TRBD1. This CDR3 comprises 15 residues. Trimming took 5 bases from V and 1 from J; bases not matched to a gene: 5. Germline V gene data show CDR1 as MNHNY and CDR2 as SVGAGI (reference sequence). The DNA of the CDR3 is TGTGCCAGCAGTAATCCGGGACAGGGGAACACTGAAGCTTTCTTT. Translation: CASSNPGQGNTEAFF.

This clonotype was seen only a few times. The V and J genes are TRBV7-9 and TRBJ2-7, with D possibly called TRBD1 or TRBD2 (5 bases each). The CDR3 extends over 15 amino acids. CDR1 SEHNR and CDR2 FQNEAQ come from the germline V gene (reference sequence). Between the trimmed V and J ends, which lost 0 bases and 2 bases, there was a span of 11 bases. Written as DNA, the CDR3 is TGTGCCAGCAGCTTAGCGGAAGGGGACCCCTACGAGCAGTACTTC. It is translated as CASSLAEGDPYEQYF.